The next 28 T cell receptor beta chains were all read from a single sample in a study of siplizumab effects on memory and regulatory T cells. Clones were sequenced by immunoSEQ multiplex PCR, and TCRdb holds only the in-frame ones, with some missing. The top ten hold over 0.15% of the sample, which has some 100,000 clones, around 95% seen once. The sequencing sample was made of non-Treg CD4+ T cells sorted from blood. Every receptor here comes from a human donor in good health.

This clone was seen a single time. The chain couples TRBV5-4 to TRBJ2-7, with 7 bases fitting TRBD2. Trimming cost V 4 bases and J 7 bases; bases outside gene matches: 11. This CDR3 has 14 amino acids. The germline gives CDR1 SGHNT, CDR2 YYREEE (reference sequence). The CDR3 nucleotides read TGTGCCAGCAGCCCGCGGGAGCGGTCTTGGGAGCAGTACTTC. Translated: CASSPRERSWEQYF.

The chain uses TRBV6-1 and TRBJ1-2; D possibly corresponds to TRBD1 (6 bases). V lost 4 bases and J lost 4, with 16 bases in between. The V gene's germline CDR1 is MNHNS and CDR2 SASEGT. CDR3 size: 15 residues. CDR3 DNA sequence: TGTGCCAGCAGTGGGCCTACAACAGGGATCTATGGCTACACCTTC. Translation: CASSGPTTGIYGYTF.

This rearrangement joins TRBV5-4 to TRBJ2-3, with no clear D. V shed 4 bases and J shed 2 bases, with 11 bases lying between them. There are 14 residues in the CDR3. Germline V CDR1 and CDR2: SGHNT, YYREEE (reference sequence). The CDR3 DNA sequence: TGTGCCAGCAGCCCTGAGTGGAACACAGATACGCAGTATTTT. Protein product: CASSPEWNTDTQYF.

This sequence joins TRBV18 and TRBJ1-2; 7 bases map to TRBD1. Germline values: CDR1 KGHSH, CDR2 LQKENI. The CDR3 runs 14 residues. The J segment lost 13 bases and the V segment lost 6 bases, leaving 17 bases of the junction unmatched. The CDR3 is CASSPSAGGTSGTF. The CDR3, as DNA: TGTGCCAGCTCTCCAAGTGCAGGGGGTACGTCTGGCACCTTC.

J is TRBJ2-2 and V is TRBV7-9, with TRBD1 matching over 10 bases. Germline CDR1 is SEHNR and CDR2 is FQNEAQ (reference sequence). Germline trimming cut 5 bases from V and 3 bases from J; bases unmatched to any gene: 6. The CDR3 spans 16 residues. In DNA, the CDR3 is TGTGCCAGCAGCCCCCGGACAGGGGGGGACACCGGGGAGCTGTTTTTT. Protein product: CASSPRTGGDTGELFF.

The rearrangement joins TRBV18 to TRBJ2-2, with 7 bases aligning to TRBD1. In germline, CDR1 is KGHSH, CDR2 LQKENI. The CDR3 extends over 15 amino acids. With V trimmed by 1 base and J by 5 bases, 4 bases remained unmatched. CDR3 loop: CASSPRQGDTGELFF. The CDR3 region has the DNA TGTGCCAGCTCACCACGTCAGGGGGATACCGGGGAGCTGTTTTTT.

In its sample, this clone was seen once. The V gene is TRBV30, the J gene TRBJ1-2, with a weak D call TRBD1 (5 bases). Germline V gene sequence: CDR1 GTSNPN, CDR2 SVGIG (reference sequence). The V end was cut by 0 bases, the J end by 6 bases, with 14 bases between. The CDR3 runs 14 residues. The CDR3 nucleotides are TGTGCCTGGAGTGTACTAGGTGAGGGGAATGGCTACACCTTC. Amino acid sequence: CAWSVLGEGNGYTF.

The genes are TRBV6-1 and TRBJ1-2, with no clear D. Trimming took 8 bases from V and 8 from J, leaving 18 bases between them. The V gene's germline CDR1 is MNHNS and CDR2 SASEGT. This CDR3 comprises 13 residues. The DNA for the CDR3 is TGTGCCAGCGGAAAAGGATTCTCGGGGGGCTACACCTTC. Translating it yields CASGKGFSGGYTF.

The genes are TRBV7-2 and TRBJ1-1, with D possibly being TRBD1 (6 bases). Trimming removed 2 bases from V and 2 bases from J, with 9 bases in between. Germline V gives CDR1 SGHTA, CDR2 FQGNSA. CDR3 size: 14 residues. The CDR3 DNA reads TGTGCCAGCAGCTTAAAGGGGGGAAACACTGAAGCTTTCTTT. It specifies CASSLKGGNTEAFF.

The chain uses TRBV15 and TRBJ2-2; tentatively, D is TRBD2 (6 bases). Per the germline V gene, CDR1 is LNHNV and CDR2 is YYDKDF (reference sequence). V dropped 6 bases and J dropped 1 base, with 12 bases sitting between them. The CDR3 extends over 15 amino acids. The CDR3 DNA sequence: TGTGCCACCAGGGGGATGGGACTGAACACCGGGGAGCTGTTTTTT. This gives the protein CATRGMGLNTGELFF.

The genes are TRBV7-2 and TRBJ2-3; tentatively, D is TRBD1 (6 bases). V was shortened by 4 bases and J by 6 bases, with 11 bases between the two germline ends. Germline lookup yields CDR1 SGHTA and CDR2 FQGNSA. The CDR3 contains 13 residues. CDR3 residues: CASSSYRADTQYF. CDR3 in DNA: TGTGCCAGCAGCTCCTACAGGGCCGATACGCAGTATTTT.

V and J are TRBV10-3 and TRBJ1-1; maybe TRBD1 (6 bases). Germline CDR1 reads ENHRY; CDR2 reads SYGVKD. The CDR3 runs 12 residues. Trimming removed 6 bases from V and 5 bases from J, with 10 bases in between. The CDR3: CAIRQGLTEAFF. CDR3 bases: TGTGCCATCAGACAGGGTTTGACTGAAGCTTTCTTT.

V usage is TRBV5-1 and J usage is TRBJ2-2, with D perhaps TRBD2 (5 bases). The CDR3 sequence is 14 residues long. CDR1 SGHRS and CDR2 YFSETQ come from the germline V gene. Trimming stripped 5 bases from V and 6 bases from J, with 14 bases between. This chain's CDR3 is CASRFTSGSGELFF. For the CDR3, the DNA is TGCGCCAGCAGATTCACTTCGGGGTCCGGGGAGCTGTTTTTT.

In its sample, this clone was seen once. Here the CDR3 DNA reads TGTGCCAGCAGCTTACTTAAAGCCGGGGACTATGGCTACACCTTC. Its translation: CASSLLKAGDYGYTF. This rearrangement joins TRBV7-2 to TRBJ1-2, with D hard to call. Germline V CDR1 and CDR2: SGHTA, FQGNSA. V shed 2 bases and J shed 3 bases, with 13 bases lying between them. This CDR3 is 15 amino acids long.

This clone was counted once. The chain joins TRBV6-4 to TRBJ2-5; 9 positions match TRBD1. This CDR3 spans 18 amino acids. Per germline, CDR1 MRHNA and CDR2 SNTAGT. The junction had 19 bases not matched to a gene; V was cut back by 6 bases and J by 5 bases. Here the CDR3 reads CASRTRILWTGEGETQYF. In DNA form, the CDR3 reads TGTGCCAGCAGGACAAGAATTTTGTGGACAGGGGAAGGGGAGACCCAGTACTTC.

The chain couples TRBV7-6 to TRBJ2-1; 9 nucleotides line up with TRBD2. This CDR3 spans 18 amino acids. Germline V CDR1 and CDR2: SGHVS, FNYEAQ. The ends lost 1 base at V and 8 bases at J; junction bases unmatched: 15. CDR3 amino acids: CASSLGLMRGGSRDEQFF. The CDR3 region has the DNA TGTGCCAGCAGCTTAGGCCTGATGCGGGGGGGCAGTAGGGATGAGCAGTTCTTC.

This clone was counted once. The chain joins TRBV2 to TRBJ1-3; D might be TRBD1 (5 bases). This CDR3 is built from 17 residues. Germline V gene sequence: CDR1 SNHLY, CDR2 FYNNEI. With 2 bases removed from V and 0 bases from J, the gap between germline ends came to 14 bases. This chain's CDR3 is CASSETGERHSGNTIYF. CDR3 coding DNA: TGTGCCAGCAGTGAAACGGGGGAGCGACACTCTGGAAACACCATATATTTT.

The chain employs TRBV6-1 and TRBJ1-4, with a possible D match to TRBD1 (5 bases). Germline CDR1 reads MNHNS; CDR2 reads SASEGT. Deletions cut 3 bases from V and 7 bases from J, with 9 bases between. The CDR3 covers 13 residues. CDR3 sequence reads: CASSEGRGEKLFF. CDR3 nucleotides: TGTGCCAGCAGTGAGGGAAGGGGTGAAAAACTGTTTTTT.

The CDR3 DNA reads as TGCGCCAGCAGCCGTGGACTAGCGGGGGCCATTAGCACAGATACGCAGTATTTT. Its translation is CASSRGLAGAISTDTQYF. V and J are TRBV5-1 and TRBJ2-3, with 13 bases lining up with TRBD2. Germline-derived CDR1 and CDR2 are SGHRS and YFSETQ. V gave up 4 bases and J gave up 0 bases; unmatched junction bases: 8. CDR3 length equals 18 residues.

The chain joins TRBV19 to TRBJ2-4, with 9 positions matching TRBD1. The trim removed 4 bases at V and 8 bases at J, leaving 6 bases unmatched. The CDR3 spans 14 residues. The V gene's germline CDR1 is LNHDA and CDR2 SQIVND (reference sequence). The CDR3 DNA sequence: TGTGCCAGTAGTACGAGGACAGGGGTAGACATTCAGTACTTC. Translation gives CASSTRTGVDIQYF.

The chain employs TRBV7-3 and TRBJ2-1; no clear D gene. Germline CDR1 is SGHTA and CDR2 is FQGTGA. This CDR3 contains 13 residues. V was clipped by 2 bases and J by 5 bases, with 7 bases between them. CDR3 coding DNA: TGTGCCAGCAGCTTACCAGGAGACAATGAGCAGTTCTTC. Translating it yields CASSLPGDNEQFF.

This rearrangement joins TRBV7-3 to TRBJ2-6, with TRBD1 as a possible D gene (6 bases). V was pared by 5 bases and J by 9 bases, with 17 bases between. The germline V gene encodes CDR1 SGHTA and CDR2 FQGTGA. This CDR3 has 15 amino acids. The DNA for the CDR3 is TGTGCCAGCAGCCTTAACGCCGGGACACTCAACGTCCTGACTTTC. Amino acid sequence: CASSLNAGTLNVLTF.

The CDR3 loop is CASSPLGGLTEAFF. The DNA of the CDR3 is TGTGCCAGCTCACCACTAGGGGGCTTAACTGAAGCTTTCTTT. The rearrangement joins TRBV18 to TRBJ1-1, with 7 bases lining up with TRBD1. Germline V CDR1 and CDR2: KGHSH, LQKENI. The CDR3 is 14 amino acids. With V trimmed by 1 base and J by 5 bases, 4 bases remained unmatched. Full variable domain (outside the CDR3, taken from reference TRBV18 and TRBJ1-1): NAGVMQNPRHLVRRRGQEARLRCSPMKGHSHVYWYRQLPEEGLKFMVYLQKENIIDESGMPKERFSAEFPKEGPSILRIQQVVRGDSAAYFCASSPLGGLTEAFFGQGTRLTVV.

The V gene is TRBV2, the J gene TRBJ1-3, with D possibly TRBD1 on 5 matching bases. The CDR3 consists of 12 residues. The germline gives CDR1 SNHLY, CDR2 FYNNEI. V was cut by 9 bases and J by 7 bases, with 13 bases left in between. The CDR3 DNA sequence: TGTGCCAGTCGGGGGATCGGGAACACCATATATTTT. This gives the protein CASRGIGNTIYF.

The V and J genes are TRBV5-1 and TRBJ1-2; unclear D gene. V shed 4 bases and J shed 8 bases, with 12 bases lying between them. CDR1 is SGHRS and CDR2 is YFSETQ in the germline V gene. The CDR3 totals 12 residues. CDR3 region: CASSDGRRGYTF. The CDR3 DNA follows: TGCGCCAGCAGCGACGGGCGACGGGGCTACACCTTC.

The gene calls are TRBV30 and TRBJ1-1; D may be TRBD1 (6 bases). Germline values: CDR1 GTSNPN, CDR2 SVGIG (reference sequence). The ends were cut back, 5 bases at V and 1 base at J, with 11 bases in the middle. This CDR3 has 13 residues. In DNA, the CDR3 is TGTGCCTGGGGGCCACAGGGGAACACTGAAGCTTTCTTT. This sequence encodes CAWGPQGNTEAFF.

About this clone itself: The identical CDR3 is also encoded by other nucleotide sequences in the sample. This sequence joins TRBV9 and TRBJ2-5; TRBD2 is a possible D gene (6 bases). Germline V lookup: CDR1 SGDLS, CDR2 YYNGEE. Trimming took off 3 bases at V and 5 bases at J, with 8 bases between the two ends. The CDR3 spans 12 residues. For the CDR3, the DNA is TGTGCCAGCAGCGGGGGAGGTGAGACCCAGTACTTC. This encodes CASSGGGETQYF.

The chain recombines TRBV2 with TRBJ2-7; D is possibly TRBD2 (5 bases). CDR1 is SNHLY and CDR2 is FYNNEI in the germline V gene. The CDR3 is 14 residues long. Trimming removed 9 bases from V and 1 base from J, with 16 bases in between. CDR3 loop: CASVEASLSYEQYF. The CDR3 DNA follows: TGTGCCAGTGTGGAAGCTAGCTTATCCTACGAGCAGTACTTC.